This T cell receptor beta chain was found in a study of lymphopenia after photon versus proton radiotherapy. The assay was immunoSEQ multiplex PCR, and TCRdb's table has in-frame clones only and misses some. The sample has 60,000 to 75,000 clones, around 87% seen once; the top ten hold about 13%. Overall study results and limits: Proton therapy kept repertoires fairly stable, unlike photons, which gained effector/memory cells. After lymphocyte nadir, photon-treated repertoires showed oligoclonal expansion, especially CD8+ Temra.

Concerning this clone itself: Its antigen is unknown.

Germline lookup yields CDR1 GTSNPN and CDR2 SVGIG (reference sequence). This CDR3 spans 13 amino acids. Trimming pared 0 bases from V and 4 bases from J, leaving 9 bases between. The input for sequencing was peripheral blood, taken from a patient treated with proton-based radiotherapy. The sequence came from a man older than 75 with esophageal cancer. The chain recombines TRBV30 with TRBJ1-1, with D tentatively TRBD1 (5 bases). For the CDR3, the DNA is TGTGCCTGGAGTGTACTTGGGGGCACTGAAGCTTTCTTT. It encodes CAWSVLGGTEAFF.